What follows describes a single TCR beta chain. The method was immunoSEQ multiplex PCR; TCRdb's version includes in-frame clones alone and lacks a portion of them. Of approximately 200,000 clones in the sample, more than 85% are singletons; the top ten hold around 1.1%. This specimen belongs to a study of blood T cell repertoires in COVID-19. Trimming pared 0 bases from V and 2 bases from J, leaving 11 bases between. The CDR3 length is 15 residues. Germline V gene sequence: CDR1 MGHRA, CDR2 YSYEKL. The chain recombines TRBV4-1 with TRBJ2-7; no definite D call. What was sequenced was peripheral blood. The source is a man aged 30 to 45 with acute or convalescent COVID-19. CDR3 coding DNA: TGCGCCAGCAGCCAAGAACCGAGTGATCCCTACGAGCAGTACTTC. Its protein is CASSQEPSDPYEQYF.